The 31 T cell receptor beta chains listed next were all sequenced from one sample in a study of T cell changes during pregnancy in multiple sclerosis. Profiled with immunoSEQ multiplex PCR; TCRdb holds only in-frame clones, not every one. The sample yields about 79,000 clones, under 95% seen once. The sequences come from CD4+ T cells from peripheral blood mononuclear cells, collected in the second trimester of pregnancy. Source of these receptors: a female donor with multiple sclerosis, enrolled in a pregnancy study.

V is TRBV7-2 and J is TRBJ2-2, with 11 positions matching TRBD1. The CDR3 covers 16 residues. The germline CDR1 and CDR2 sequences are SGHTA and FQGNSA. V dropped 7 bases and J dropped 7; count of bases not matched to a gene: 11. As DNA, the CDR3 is TGTGCCAGCACCATAAAAGGACAGGGGGCTGGCGGGGAGCTGTTTTTT. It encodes CASTIKGQGAGGELFF. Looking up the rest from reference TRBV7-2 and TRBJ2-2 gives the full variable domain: GAGVSQSPSNKVTEKGKDVELRCDPISGHTALYWYRQSLGQGLEFLIYFQGNSAPDKSGLPSDRFSAERTGGSVSTLTIQRTQQEDSAVYLCASTIKGQGAGGELFFGEGSRLTVL.

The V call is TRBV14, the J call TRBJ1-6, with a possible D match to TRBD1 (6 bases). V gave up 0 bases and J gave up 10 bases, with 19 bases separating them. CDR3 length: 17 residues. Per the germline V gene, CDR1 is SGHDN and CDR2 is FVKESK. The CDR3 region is CASSQELQGKGGSPLHF. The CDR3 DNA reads TGTGCCAGCAGCCAAGAACTTCAGGGGAAAGGAGGATCACCCCTCCACTTT.

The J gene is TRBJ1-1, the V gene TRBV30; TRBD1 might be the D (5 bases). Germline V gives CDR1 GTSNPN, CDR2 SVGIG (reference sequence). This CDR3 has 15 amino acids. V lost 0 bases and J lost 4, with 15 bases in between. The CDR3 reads CAWSVPAGGGTEAFF. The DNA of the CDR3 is TGTGCCTGGAGTGTACCGGCGGGCGGGGGCACTGAAGCTTTCTTT.

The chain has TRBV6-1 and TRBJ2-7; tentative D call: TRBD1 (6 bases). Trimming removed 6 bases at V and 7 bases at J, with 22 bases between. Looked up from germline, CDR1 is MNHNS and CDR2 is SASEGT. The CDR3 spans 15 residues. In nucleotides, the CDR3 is TGTGCCAGCAGAGGAACGGTGAGGGGGTTCCGGGAGCAGTACTTC. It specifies CASRGTVRGFREQYF.

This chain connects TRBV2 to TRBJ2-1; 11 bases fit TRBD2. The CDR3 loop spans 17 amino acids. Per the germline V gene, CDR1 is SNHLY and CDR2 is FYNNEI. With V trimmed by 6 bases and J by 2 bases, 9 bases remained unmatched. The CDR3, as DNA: TGTGCCAGCAGATCAGGGTTAGCGGGAGGGGCCTACAATGAGCAGTTCTTC. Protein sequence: CASRSGLAGGAYNEQFF.

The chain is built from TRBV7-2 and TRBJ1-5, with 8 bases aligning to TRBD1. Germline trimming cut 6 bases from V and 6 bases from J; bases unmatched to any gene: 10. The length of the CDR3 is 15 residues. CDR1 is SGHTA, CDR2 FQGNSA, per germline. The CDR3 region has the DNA TGTGCCAGCAGGTCAGGACAGGGCGGAGGTCAGCCCCAGCATTTT. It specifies CASRSGQGGGQPQHF.

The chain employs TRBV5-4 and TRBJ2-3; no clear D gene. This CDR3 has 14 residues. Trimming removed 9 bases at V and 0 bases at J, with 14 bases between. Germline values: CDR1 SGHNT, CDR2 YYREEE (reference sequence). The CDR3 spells CANTDYKSTDTQYF. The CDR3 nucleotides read TGTGCCAATACAGATTATAAGAGCACAGATACGCAGTATTTT.

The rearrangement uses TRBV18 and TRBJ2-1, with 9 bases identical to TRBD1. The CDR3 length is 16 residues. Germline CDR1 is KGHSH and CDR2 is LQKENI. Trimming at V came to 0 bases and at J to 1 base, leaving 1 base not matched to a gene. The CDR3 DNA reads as TGTGCCAGCTCACCACCCGGACAGGGGTCCTACAATGAGCAGTTCTTC. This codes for CASSPPGQGSYNEQFF.

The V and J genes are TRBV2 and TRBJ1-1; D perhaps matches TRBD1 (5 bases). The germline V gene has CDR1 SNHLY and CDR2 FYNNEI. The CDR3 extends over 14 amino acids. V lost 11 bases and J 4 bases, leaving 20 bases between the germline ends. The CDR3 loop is CASSRRDRGTEAFF. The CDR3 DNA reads TGTGCCTCCTCGAGGAGGGATAGGGGCACTGAAGCTTTCTTT. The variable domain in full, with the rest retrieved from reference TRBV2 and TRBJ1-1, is EPEVTQTPSHQVTQMGQEVILRCVPISNHLYFYWYRQILGQKVEFLVSFYNNEISEKSEIFDDQFSVERPDGSNFTLKIRSTKLEDSAMYFCASSRRDRGTEAFFGQGTRLTVV.

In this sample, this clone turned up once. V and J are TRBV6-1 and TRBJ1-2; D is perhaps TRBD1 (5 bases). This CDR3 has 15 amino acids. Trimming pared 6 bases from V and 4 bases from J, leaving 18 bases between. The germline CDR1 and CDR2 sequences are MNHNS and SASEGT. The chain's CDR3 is CASRKMGLNSYGYTF. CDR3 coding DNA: TGTGCCAGCAGAAAAATGGGACTGAATTCCTATGGCTACACCTTC.

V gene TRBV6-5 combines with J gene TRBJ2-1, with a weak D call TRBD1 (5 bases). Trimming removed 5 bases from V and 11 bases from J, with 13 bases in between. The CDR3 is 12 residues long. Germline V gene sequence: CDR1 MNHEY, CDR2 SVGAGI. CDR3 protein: CASSLDTIKQFF. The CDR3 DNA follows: TGTGCCAGCAGTCTGGACACGATCAAGCAGTTCTTC.

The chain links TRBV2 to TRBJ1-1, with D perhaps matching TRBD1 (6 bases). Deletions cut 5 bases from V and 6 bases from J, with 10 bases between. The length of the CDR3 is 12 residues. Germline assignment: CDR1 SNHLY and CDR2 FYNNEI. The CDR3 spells CASSLTGSEAFF. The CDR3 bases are TGTGCCAGCAGTCTGACAGGCTCTGAAGCTTTCTTT.

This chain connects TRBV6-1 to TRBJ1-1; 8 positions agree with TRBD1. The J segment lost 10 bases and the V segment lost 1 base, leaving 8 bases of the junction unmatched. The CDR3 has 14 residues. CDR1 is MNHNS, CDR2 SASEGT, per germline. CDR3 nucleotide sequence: TGTGCCAGCAGTGAAGAATGGACAGGGCCGGGAGCTTTCTTT. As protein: CASSEEWTGPGAFF.

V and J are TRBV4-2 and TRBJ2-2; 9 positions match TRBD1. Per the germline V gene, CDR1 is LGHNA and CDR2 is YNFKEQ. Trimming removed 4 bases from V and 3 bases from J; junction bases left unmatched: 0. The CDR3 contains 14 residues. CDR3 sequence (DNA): TGTGCCAGCAGCCGGACAGGGGACACCGGGGAGCTGTTTTTT. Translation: CASSRTGDTGELFF.

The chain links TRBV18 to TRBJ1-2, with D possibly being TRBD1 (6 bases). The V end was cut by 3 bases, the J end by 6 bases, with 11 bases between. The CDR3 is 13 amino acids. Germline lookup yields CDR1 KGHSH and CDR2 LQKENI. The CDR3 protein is CASSPRTVDGYTF. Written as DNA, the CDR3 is TGTGCCAGCTCACCGAGGACAGTTGATGGCTACACCTTC.

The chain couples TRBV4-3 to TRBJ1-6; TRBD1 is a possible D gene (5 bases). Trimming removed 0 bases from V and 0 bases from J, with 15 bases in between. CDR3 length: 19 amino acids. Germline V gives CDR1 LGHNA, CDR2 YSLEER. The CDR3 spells CASSQDVQGSPSYNSPLHF. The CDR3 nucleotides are TGCGCCAGCAGCCAAGATGTTCAGGGATCTCCCTCCTATAATTCACCCCTCCACTTT.

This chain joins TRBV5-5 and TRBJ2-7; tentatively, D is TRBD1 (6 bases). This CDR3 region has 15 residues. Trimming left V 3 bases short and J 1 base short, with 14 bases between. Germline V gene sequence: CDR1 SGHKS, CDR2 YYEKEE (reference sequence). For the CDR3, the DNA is TGTGCCAGCAGCTCGATCGGGACAAATTCCTACGAGCAGTACTTC. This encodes CASSSIGTNSYEQYF.

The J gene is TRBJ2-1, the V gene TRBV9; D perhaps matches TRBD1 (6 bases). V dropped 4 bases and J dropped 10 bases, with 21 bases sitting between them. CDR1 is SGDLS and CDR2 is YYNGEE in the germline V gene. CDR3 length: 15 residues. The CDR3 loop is CASSLDRAPRGEQFF. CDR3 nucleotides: TGTGCCAGCAGCTTGGACAGAGCCCCAAGGGGCGAGCAGTTCTTC.

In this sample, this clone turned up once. For the CDR3, the DNA is TGTGCCAGCAGTTACTCGAGGGGGCACTCTGGAAACACCATATATTTT. This encodes CASSYSRGHSGNTIYF. The rearrangement uses TRBV6-6 and TRBJ1-3, with TRBD1 identical over 7 bases. V shed 0 bases, J shed 0 bases, and the junction held 2 bases outside the gene matches. Germline-derived CDR1 and CDR2 are MNHNY and SVGAGI (reference sequence). CDR3 length equals 16 residues.

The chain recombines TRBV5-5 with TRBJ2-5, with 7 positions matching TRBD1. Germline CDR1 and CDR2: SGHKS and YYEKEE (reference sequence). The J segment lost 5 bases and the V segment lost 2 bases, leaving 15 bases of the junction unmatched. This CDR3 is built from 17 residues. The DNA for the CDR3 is TGTGCCAGCAGCTTTCGTCTACCCGGGACAGTAGAGGAGACCCAGTACTTC. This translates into CASSFRLPGTVEETQYF.

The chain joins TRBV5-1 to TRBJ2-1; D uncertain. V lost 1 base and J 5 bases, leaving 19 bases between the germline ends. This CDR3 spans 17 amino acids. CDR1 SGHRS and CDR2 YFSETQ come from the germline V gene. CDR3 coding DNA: TGCGCCAGCAGCTTGTTACCTTATAGCTTTATCCACAATGAGCAGTTCTTC. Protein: CASSLLPYSFIHNEQFF. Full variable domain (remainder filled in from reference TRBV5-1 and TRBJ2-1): KAGVTQTPRYLIKTRGQQVTLSCSPISGHRSVSWYQQTPGQGLQFLFEYFSETQRNKGNFPGRFSGRQFSNSRSEMNVSTLELGDSALYLCASSLLPYSFIHNEQFFGPGTRLTVL.

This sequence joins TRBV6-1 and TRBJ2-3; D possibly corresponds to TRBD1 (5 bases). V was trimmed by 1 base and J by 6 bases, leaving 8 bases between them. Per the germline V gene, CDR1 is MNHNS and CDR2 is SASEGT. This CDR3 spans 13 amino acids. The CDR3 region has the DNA TGTGCCAGCAGTGAAGTCAGGGCCGATACGCAGTATTTT. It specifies CASSEVRADTQYF.

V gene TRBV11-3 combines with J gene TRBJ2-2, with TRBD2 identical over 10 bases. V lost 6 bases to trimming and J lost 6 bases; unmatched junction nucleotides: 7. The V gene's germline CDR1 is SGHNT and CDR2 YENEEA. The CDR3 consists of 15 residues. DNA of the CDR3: TGTGCCAGCAGGGGGACTAGCGAAGGGTCCGGGGAGCTGTTTTTT. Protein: CASRGTSEGSGELFF. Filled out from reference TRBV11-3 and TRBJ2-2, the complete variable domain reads EAGVVQSPRYKIIEKKQPVAFWCNPISGHNTLYWYLQNLGQGPELLIRYENEEAVDDSQLPKDRFSAERLKGVDSTLKIQPAELGDSAVYLCASRGTSEGSGELFFGEGSRLTVL.

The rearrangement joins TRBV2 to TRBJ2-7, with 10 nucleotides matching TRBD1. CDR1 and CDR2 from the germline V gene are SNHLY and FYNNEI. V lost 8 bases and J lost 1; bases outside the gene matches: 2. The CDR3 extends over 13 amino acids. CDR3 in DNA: TGTGCCAGCGGGACAGGGGCTTCCTACGAGCAGTACTTC. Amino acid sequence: CASGTGASYEQYF.

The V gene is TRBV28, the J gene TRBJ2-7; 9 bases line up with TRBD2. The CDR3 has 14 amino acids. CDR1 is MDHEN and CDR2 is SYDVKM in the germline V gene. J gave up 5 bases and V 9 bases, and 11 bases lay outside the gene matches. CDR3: CARAGREGNHEQYF. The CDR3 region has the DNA TGTGCCAGGGCGGGGCGGGAGGGCAACCACGAGCAGTACTTC.

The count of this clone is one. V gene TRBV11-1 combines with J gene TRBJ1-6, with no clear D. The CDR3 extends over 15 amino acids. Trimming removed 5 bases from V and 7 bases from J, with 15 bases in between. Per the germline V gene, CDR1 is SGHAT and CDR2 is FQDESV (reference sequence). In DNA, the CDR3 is TGTGCCAGCAGCCGGTCGCCGAGTTCCAATTCACCCCTCCACTTT. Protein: CASSRSPSSNSPLHF.

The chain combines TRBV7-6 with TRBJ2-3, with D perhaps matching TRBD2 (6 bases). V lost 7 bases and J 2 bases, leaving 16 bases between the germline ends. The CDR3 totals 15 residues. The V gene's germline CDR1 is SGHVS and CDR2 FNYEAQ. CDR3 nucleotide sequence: TGTGCCAGCACCCCCTTTGGAGGGGACACAGATACGCAGTATTTT. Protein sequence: CASTPFGGDTDTQYF.

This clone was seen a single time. The CDR3 DNA reads as TGTGCCAGCTCACCAAGACTAGCGGGAGTGAGCTACGAGCAGTACTTC. Translating gives CASSPRLAGVSYEQYF. The V call is TRBV18, the J call TRBJ2-7; TRBD2 matches at 12 bases. The trim removed 2 bases at V and 3 bases at J, leaving 5 bases unmatched. Germline CDR1 and CDR2: KGHSH and LQKENI. The CDR3 is made up of 16 amino acids.

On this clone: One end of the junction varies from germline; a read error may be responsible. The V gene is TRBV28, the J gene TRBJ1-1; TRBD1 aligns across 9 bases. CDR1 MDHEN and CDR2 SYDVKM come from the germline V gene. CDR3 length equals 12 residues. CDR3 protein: CASSLSPGQGSF. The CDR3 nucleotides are TGTGCCAGCAGTTTATCCCCGGGACAGGGATCCTTT.

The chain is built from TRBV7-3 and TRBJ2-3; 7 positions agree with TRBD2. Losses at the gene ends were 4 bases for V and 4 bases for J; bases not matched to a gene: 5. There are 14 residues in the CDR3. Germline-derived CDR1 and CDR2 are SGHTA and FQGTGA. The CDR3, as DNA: TGTGCCAGCAGCTCCGGAACTAGCGCAGATACGCAGTATTTT. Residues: CASSSGTSADTQYF.

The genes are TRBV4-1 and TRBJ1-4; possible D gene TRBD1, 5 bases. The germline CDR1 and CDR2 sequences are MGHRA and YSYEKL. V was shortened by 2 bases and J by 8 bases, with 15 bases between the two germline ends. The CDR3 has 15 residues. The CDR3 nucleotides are TGCGCCAGCAGCCAAACAGGAGCCTCAGGAGAAAAACTGTTTTTT. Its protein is CASSQTGASGEKLFF.